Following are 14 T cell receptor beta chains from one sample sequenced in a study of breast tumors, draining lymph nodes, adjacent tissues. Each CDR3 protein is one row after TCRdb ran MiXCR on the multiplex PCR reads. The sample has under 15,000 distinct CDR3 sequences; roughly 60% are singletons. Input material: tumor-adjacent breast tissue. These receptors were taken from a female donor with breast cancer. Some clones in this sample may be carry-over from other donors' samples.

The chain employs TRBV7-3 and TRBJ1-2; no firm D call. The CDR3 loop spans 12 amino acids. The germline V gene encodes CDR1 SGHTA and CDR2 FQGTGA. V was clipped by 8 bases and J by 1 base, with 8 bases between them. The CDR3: CASGDLNYGYTF. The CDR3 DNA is TGTGCCAGCGGGGATCTTAACTATGGCTACACCTTC.

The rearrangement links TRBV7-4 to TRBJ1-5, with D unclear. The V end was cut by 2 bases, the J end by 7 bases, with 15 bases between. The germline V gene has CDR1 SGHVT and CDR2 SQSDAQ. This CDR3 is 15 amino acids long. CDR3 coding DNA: TGTGCCAGCAGCTTAACCCCTCAGGAGGACCAGCCCCAGCATTTT. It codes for CASSLTPQEDQPQHF.

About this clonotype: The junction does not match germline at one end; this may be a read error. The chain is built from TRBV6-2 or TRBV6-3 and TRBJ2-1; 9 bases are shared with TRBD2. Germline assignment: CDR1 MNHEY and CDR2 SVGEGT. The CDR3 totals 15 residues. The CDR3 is CASRDSGSSCNEQFF. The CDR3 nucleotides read TGTGCCAGCAGAGATAGCGGGAGCTCCTGCAATGAGCAGTTCTTC.

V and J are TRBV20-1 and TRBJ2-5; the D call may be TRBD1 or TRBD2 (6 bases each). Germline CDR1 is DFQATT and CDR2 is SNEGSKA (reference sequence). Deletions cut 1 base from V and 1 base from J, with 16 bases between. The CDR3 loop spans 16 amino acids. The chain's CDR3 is CSARALGGGSQETQYF. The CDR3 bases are TGCAGTGCTAGAGCCCTAGGAGGGGGGAGCCAAGAGACCCAGTACTTC.

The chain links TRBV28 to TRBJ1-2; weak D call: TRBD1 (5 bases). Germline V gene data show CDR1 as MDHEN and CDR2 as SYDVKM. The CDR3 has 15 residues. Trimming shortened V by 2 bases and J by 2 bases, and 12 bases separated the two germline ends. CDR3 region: CASSLRARGNYGYTF. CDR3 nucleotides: TGTGCCAGCAGTTTAAGGGCGAGGGGAAACTATGGCTACACCTTC.

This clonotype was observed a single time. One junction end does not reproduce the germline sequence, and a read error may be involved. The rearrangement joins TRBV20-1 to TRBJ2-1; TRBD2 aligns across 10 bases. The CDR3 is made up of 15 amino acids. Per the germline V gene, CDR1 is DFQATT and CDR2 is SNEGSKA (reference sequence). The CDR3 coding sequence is TGCAGTGCTAGAGGTCTAGCGGGAGCTTCCGATGAGCGGTTCTTC. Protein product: CSARGLAGASDERFF.

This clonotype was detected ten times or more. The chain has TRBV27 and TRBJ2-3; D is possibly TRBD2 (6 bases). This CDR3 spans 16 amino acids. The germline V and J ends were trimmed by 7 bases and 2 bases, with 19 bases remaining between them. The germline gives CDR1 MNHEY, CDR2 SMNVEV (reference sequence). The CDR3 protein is CASTSRAGSNTDTQYF. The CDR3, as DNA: TGTGCCAGCACAAGCAGAGCCGGGAGTAACACAGATACGCAGTATTTT.

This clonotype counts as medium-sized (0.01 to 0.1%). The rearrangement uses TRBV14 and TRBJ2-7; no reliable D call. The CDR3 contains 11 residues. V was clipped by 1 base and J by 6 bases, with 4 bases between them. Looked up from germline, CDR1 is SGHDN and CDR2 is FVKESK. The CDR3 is CASSQVFEQYF. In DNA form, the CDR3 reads TGTGCCAGCAGCCAAGTATTCGAGCAGTACTTC.

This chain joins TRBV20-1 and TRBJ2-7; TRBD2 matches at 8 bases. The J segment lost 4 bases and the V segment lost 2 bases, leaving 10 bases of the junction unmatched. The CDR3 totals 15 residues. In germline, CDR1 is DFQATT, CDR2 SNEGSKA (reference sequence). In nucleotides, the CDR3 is TGCAGTGCTAGATATAGCGGGACTTCGACATACGAGCAGTACTTC. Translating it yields CSARYSGTSTYEQYF.

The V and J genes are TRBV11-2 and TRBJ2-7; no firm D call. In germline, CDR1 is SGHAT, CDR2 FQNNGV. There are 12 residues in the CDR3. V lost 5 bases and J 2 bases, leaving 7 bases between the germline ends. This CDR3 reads CASSTGPYEQYF. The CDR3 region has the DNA TGTGCCAGCAGCACCGGGCCCTACGAGCAGTACTTC.

Here the CDR3 DNA reads TGTGCCAGCAGCCCACAACGCGGTACCTACGAGCAGTACTTC. Amino acid sequence: CASSPQRGTYEQYF. V usage is TRBV3-1 and J usage is TRBJ2-7; unclear D gene. Per germline, CDR1 LGHDT and CDR2 YNNKEL (reference sequence). CDR3 length equals 14 residues. Trimming took off 4 bases at V and 2 bases at J, with 12 bases between the two ends.

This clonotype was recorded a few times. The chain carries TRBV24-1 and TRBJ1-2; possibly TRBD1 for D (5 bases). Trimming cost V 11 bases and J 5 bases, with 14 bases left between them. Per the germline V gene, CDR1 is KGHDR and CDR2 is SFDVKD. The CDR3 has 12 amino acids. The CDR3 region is CAIQGEGYGYTF. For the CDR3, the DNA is TGTGCCATCCAGGGAGAAGGGTATGGCTACACCTTC.

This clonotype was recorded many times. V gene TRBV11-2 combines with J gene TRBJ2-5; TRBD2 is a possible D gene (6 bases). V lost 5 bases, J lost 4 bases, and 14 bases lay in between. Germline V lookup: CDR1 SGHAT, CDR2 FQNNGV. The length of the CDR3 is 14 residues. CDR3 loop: CASSPLRGRETQYF. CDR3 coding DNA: TGTGCCAGCAGCCCCCTCCGGGGGAGAGAGACCCAGTACTTC.

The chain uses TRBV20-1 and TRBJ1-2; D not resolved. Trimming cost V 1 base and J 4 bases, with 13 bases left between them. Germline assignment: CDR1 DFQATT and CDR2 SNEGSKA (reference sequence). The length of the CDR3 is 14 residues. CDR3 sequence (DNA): TGCAGTGCTAGAGTGGACCGCTCCTTCTATGGCTACACCTTC. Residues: CSARVDRSFYGYTF.